Sequencing of this TCR beta chain was carried out in a study of cytomegalovirus exposure and HLA in healthy donors. General study results and limits: TCR sequences were mostly rare, though some public TCRs occurred in many donors. There were a few CMV-associated chains whose specificity for CMV antigens was confirmed in vitro. An analysis that came later showed most CMV-associated TCR beta chains appearing HLA-restricted. Several V segments, TRBV6-2 and TRBV6-3 among them, could not be told apart and were dropped.

Germline V lookup: CDR1 DFQATT, CDR2 SNEGSKA (reference sequence). The CDR3 length is 10 residues. V lost 4 bases to trimming and J lost 11 bases, with 11 bases between them. PCR used 60 Vbeta primers and 13 Jbeta primers. Sequencing used immunoSEQ multiplex PCR; TCRdb keeps in-frame clones, though not all of them. The sample carries 100,000 to 120,000 clones, around three quarters recorded once. Of note for this clone: The antigen is undetermined.

The J gene is TRBJ1-2, the V gene TRBV20-1; D unclear. This sequence originates from a woman in her twenties or thirties in good health and CMV-seronegative. The sample consisted of PBMCs. DNA for the CDR3: TGCAGTGCTACTGGCACAGAATACACCTTC. Translated, it gives CSATGTEYTF.